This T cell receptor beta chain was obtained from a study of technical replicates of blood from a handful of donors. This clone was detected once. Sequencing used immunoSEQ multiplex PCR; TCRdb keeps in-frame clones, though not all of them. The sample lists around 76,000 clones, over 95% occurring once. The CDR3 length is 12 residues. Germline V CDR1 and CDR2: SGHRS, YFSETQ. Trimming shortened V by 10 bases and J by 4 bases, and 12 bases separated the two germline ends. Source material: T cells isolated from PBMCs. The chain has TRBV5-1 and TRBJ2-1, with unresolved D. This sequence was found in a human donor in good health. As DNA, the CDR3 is TGCGCCTCAAGTGCCAGTTACAATGAGCAGTTCTTC. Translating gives CASSASYNEQFF.